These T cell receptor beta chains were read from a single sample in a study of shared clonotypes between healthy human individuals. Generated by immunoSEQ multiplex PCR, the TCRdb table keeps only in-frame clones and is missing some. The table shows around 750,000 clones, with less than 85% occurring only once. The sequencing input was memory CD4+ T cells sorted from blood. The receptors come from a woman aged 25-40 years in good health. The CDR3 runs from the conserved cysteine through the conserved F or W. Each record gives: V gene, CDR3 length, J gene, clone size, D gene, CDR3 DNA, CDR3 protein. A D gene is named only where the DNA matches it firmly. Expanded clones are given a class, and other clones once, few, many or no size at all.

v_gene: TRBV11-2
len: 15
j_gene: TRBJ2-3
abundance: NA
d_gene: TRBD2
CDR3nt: TGTGCCAGTATTTATGGGGACTACCGCACAGATACGCAGTATTTT
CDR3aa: CASIYGDYRTDTQYF

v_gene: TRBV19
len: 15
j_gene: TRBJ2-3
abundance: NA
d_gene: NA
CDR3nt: TGTGCCAGTAGTATTTCGGGGGGCGGCACAGATACGCAGTATTTT
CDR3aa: CASSISGGGTDTQYF

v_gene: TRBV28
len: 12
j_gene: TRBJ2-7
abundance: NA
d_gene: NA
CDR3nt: TGTGCCAGCAGTTTACGTTACTACGAGCAGTACTTC
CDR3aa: CASSLRYYEQYF

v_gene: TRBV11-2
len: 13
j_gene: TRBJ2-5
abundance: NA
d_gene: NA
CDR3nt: TGTGCCAGCAGCCCACAGGCAATCGGGACCCAGTACTTC
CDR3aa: CASSPQAIGTQYF

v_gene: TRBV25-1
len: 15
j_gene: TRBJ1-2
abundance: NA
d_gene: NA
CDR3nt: TGTGCCAGCAGTGGAGCTGGGTCCGCAAACTATGGCTACACCTTC
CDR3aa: CASSGAGSANYGYTF

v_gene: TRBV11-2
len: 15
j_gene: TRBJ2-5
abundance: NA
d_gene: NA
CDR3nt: TGTGCCAGCAGCTTAGTGCAGGGCTTCCAAGAGACCCAGTACTTC
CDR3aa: CASSLVQGFQETQYF

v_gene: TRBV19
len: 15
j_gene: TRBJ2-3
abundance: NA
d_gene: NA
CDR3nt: TGTGCCAGTAGTATCGGGGGAAGGGAGGCAGATACGCAGTATTTT
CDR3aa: CASSIGGREADTQYF

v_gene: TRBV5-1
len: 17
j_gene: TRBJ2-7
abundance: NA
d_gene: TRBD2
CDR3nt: TGCGCCAGCAGCCTGAGTGGGGCGGCTAGCGGGGACTACGAGCAGTACTTC
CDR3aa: CASSLSGAASGDYEQYF

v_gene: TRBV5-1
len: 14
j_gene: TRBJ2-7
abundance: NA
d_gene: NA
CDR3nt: TGCGCCAGCATGCCAGGGTCTCCCGGCTACGAGCAGTACTTC
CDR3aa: CASMPGSPGYEQYF

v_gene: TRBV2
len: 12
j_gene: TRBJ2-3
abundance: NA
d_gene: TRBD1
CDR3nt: TGTGCCAGCCGGGACAGGGAAGATACGCAGTATTTT
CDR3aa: CASRDREDTQYF

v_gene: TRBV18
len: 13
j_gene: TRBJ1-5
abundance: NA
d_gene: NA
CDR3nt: TGTGCCAGCTCCACGGGCAGGGATCAGCCCCAGCATTTT
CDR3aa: CASSTGRDQPQHF

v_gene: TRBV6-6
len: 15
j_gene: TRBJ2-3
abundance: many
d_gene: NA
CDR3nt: TGTGCCAGCAGCAAGCGAGGGGGAGCCACAGATACGCAGTATTTT
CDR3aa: CASSKRGGATDTQYF

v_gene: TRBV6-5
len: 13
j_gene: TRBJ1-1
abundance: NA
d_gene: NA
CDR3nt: TGTGCCAGCAACCGGGCCCCGAGCACTGAAGCTTTCTTT
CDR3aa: CASNRAPSTEAFF

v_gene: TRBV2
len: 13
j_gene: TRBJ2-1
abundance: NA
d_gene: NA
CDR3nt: TGTGCCAGCAGTGATTACCACTACAATGAGCAGTTCTTC
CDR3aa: CASSDYHYNEQFF

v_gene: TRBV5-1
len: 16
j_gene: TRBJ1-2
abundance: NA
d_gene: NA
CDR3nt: TGCGCCAGCAGCCCGCAAGGGACGGCTGAGTTGGGTGGCTACACCTTC
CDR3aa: CASSPQGTAELGGYTF

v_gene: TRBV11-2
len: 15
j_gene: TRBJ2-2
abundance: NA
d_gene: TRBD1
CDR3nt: TGTGCCAGCAGCTTCTGGACAGGGGTAGTCGGGGAGCTGTTTTTT
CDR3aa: CASSFWTGVVGELFF